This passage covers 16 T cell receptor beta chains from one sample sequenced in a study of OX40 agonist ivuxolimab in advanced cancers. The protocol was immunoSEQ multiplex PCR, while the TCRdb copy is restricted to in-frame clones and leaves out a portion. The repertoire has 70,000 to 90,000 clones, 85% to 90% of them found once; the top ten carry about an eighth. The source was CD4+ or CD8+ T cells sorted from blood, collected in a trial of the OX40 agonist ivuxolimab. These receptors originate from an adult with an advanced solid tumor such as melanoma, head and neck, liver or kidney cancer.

The CDR3 region is CATILYLNTGELFF. The CDR3 DNA sequence: TGTGCCACCATCCTGTATCTGAACACCGGGGAGCTGTTTTTT. J is TRBJ2-2 and V is TRBV2; D gene unclear. Germline V gene sequence: CDR1 SNHLY, CDR2 FYNNEI. V dropped 10 bases and J dropped 1 base, with 13 bases sitting between them. The CDR3 totals 14 residues.

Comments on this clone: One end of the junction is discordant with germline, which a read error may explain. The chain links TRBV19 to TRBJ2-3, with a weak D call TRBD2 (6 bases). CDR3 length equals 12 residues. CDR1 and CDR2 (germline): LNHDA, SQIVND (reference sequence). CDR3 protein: CASSVRDSAQKF. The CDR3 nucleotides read TGTGCCAGTAGTGTCCGGGACTCCGCGCAGAAATTT.

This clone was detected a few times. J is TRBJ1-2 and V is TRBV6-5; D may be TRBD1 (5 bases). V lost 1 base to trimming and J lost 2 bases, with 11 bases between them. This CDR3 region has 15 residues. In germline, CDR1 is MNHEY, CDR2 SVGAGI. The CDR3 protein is CASSYLGEGNYGYTF. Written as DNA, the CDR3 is TGTGCCAGCAGTTACTTAGGGGAGGGGAACTATGGCTACACCTTC.

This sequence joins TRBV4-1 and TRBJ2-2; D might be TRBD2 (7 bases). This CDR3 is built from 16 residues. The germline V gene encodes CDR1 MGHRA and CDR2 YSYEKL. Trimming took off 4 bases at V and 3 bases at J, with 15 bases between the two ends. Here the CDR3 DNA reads TGCGCCAGCAGCCCAAGGGGGGGCGGCGACACCGGGGAGCTGTTTTTT. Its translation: CASSPRGGGDTGELFF.

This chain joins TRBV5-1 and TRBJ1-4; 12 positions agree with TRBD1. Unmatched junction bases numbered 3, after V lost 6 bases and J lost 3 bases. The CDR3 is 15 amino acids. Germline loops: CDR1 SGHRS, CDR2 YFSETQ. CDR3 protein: CASTGQGASNEKLFF. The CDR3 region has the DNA TGCGCCAGCACGGGACAGGGGGCATCTAATGAAAAACTGTTTTTT.

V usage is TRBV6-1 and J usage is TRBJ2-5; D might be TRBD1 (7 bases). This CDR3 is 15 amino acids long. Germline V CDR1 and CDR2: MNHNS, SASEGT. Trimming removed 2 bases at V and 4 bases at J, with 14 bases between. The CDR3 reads CASSEQGVGGETQYF. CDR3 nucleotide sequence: TGTGCCAGCAGTGAACAGGGGGTCGGGGGAGAGACCCAGTACTTC.

The CDR3 reads CASSQDLTSGSRETQYF. The CDR3 DNA reads TGTGCCAGCAGCCAAGATTTGACTAGCGGGTCGAGGGAGACCCAGTACTTC. The gene calls are TRBV4-2 and TRBJ2-5; 10 positions match TRBD2. J lost 5 bases, V lost 0 bases, and 9 bases had no gene match. Germline V gene sequence: CDR1 LGHNA, CDR2 YNFKEQ. This CDR3 has 17 amino acids.

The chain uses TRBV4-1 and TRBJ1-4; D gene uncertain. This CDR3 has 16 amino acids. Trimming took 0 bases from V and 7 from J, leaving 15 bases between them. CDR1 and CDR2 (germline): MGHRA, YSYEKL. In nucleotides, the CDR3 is TGCGCCAGCAGCCAAGATATGGGGTATAGGTCTGAAAAACTGTTTTTT. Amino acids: CASSQDMGYRSEKLFF.

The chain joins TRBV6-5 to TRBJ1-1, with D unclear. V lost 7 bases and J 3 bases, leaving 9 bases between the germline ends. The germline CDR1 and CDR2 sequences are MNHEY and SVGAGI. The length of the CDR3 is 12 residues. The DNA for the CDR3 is TGTGCCAGCACCGGCGGACACACTGAAGCTTTCTTT. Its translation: CASTGGHTEAFF.

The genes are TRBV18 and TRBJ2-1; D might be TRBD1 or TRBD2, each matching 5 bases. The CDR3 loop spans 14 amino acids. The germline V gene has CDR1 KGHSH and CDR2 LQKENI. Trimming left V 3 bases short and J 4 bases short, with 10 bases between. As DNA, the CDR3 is TGTGCCAGCTCACCGCTGGGGGTATACAATGAGCAGTTCTTC. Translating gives CASSPLGVYNEQFF.

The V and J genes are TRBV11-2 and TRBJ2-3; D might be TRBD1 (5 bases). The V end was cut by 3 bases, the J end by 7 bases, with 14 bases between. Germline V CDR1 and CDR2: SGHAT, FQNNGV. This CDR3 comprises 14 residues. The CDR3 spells CASSFGQGSNTQYF. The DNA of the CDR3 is TGTGCCAGCAGCTTTGGCCAGGGCAGCAATACGCAGTATTTT.

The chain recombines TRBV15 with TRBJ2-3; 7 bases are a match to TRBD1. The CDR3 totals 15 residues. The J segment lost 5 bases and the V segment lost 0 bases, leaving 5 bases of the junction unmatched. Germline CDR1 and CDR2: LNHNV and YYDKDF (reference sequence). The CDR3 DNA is TGTGCCACCAGCAGAGAAGGGGGCGCGGGAGATACGCAGTATTTT. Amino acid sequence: CATSREGGAGDTQYF. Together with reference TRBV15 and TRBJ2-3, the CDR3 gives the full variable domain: DAMVIQNPRYQVTQFGKPVTLSCSQTLNHNVMYWYQQKSSQAPKLLFHYYDKDFNNEADTPDNFQSRRPNTSFCFLDIRSPGLGDTAMYLCATSREGGAGDTQYFGPGTRLTVL.

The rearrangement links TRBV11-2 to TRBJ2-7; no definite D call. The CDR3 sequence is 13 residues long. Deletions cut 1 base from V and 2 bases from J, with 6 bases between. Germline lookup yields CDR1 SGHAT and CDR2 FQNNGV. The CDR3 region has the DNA TGTGCCAGCAGCTTAGGACCAGCCTACGAGCAGTACTTC. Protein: CASSLGPAYEQYF. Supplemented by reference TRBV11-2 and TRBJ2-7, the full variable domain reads EAGVAQSPRYKIIEKRQSVAFWCNPISGHATLYWYQQILGQGPKLLIQFQNNGVVDDSQLPKDRFSAERLKGVDSTLKIQPAKLEDSAVYLCASSLGPAYEQYFGPGTRLTVT.

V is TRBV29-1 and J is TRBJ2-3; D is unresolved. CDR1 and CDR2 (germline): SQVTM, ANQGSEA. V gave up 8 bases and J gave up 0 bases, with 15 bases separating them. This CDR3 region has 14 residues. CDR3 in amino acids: CSPLQIPSTDTQYF. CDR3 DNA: TGCAGCCCCCTCCAGATCCCTAGCACAGATACGCAGTATTTT.

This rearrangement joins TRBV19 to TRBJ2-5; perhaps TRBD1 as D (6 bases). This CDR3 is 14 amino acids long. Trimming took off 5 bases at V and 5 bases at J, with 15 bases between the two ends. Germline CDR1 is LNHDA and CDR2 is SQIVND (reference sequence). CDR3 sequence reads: CASSPQGSRETQYF. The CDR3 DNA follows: TGTGCCAGTAGTCCTCAGGGGTCGAGGGAGACCCAGTACTTC.

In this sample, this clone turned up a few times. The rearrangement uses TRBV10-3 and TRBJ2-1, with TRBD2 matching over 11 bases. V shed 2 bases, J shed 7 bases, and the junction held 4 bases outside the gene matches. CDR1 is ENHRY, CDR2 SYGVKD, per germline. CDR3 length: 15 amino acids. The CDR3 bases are TGTGCCATCAGTGAGACTAGCGGGAGTATAAATGAGCAGTTCTTC. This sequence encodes CAISETSGSINEQFF.